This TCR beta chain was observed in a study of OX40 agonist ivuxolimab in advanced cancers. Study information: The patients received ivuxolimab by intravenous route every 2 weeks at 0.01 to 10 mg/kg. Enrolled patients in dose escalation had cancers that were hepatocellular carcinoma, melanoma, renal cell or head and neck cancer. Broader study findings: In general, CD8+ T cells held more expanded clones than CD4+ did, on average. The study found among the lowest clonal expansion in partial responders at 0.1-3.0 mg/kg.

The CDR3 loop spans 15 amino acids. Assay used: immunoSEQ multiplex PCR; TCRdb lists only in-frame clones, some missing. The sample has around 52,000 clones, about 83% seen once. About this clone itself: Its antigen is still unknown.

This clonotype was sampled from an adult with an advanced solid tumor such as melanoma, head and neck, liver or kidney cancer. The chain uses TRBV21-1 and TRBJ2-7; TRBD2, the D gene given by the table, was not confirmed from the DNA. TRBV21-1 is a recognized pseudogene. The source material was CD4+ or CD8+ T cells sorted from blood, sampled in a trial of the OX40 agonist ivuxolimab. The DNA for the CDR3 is TGTGCCAGCAGCAATTGGACCGGGAGTCCCTACGAGCAGTACTTC. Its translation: CASSNWTGSPYEQYF.